The 23 T cell receptor beta chains below all came from one sample that was sequenced in a study of T cells in Graves' hyperthyroidism and ophthalmopathy. The TCR beta CDR3 regions underwent amplification using RNA transcripts as the source. The TCR CDR3 was amplified in a first-round RT-PCR using the HTBI primer set. From the multiplex PCR reads, TCRdb called clonotypes with MiXCR, one entry per CDR3 protein. The top ten clones hold around 30% of a sample with hundreds of thousands of distinct CDR3 sequences, less than 20% of them seen once. Sequenced input: blood. The receptors derive from a young woman with Graves' hyperthyroidism that later progressed to Graves' ophthalmopathy.

The V and J genes are TRBV5-1 and TRBJ2-1; 8 bases fit TRBD2. CDR3 size: 15 residues. Germline values: CDR1 SGHRS, CDR2 YFSETQ. J was trimmed by 6 bases and V by 2 bases; bases with no gene match: 7. In nucleotides, the CDR3 is TGCGCCAGCAGCTTTAGCGGGAATCATCCCAATGAGCAGTTCTTC. Amino acids: CASSFSGNHPNEQFF.

The chain has TRBV19 and TRBJ2-5; D is unresolved. Germline loops: CDR1 LNHDA, CDR2 SQIVND (reference sequence). Trimming removed 8 bases from V and 1 base from J, with 14 bases in between. The CDR3 runs to 14 residues. Here the CDR3 DNA reads TGTGCCAGTCGCGCACCCAACCTCCAAGAGACCCAGTACTTC. Translated: CASRAPNLQETQYF.

Only a few counts were recorded for this clonotype. This sequence joins TRBV30 and TRBJ2-7; D gene ambiguous. V lost 0 bases and J 2 bases, leaving 17 bases between the germline ends. The CDR3 consists of 16 residues. Germline CDR1 and CDR2: GTSNPN and SVGIG (reference sequence). The CDR3 DNA follows: TGTGCCTGGAGTGTAAATCCCTTACGATACCCCTACGAGCAGTACTTC. It encodes CAWSVNPLRYPYEQYF.

Details on this clonotype: A much bigger clone sits one base away, suggesting this may be a read error. V and J are TRBV5-6 and TRBJ2-5; D gene uncertain. Germline CDR1 is SGHDT and CDR2 is YYEEEE. The CDR3 consists of 15 residues. Between the trimmed V and J ends, which lost 4 bases and 2 bases, there was a span of 15 bases. The CDR3 DNA sequence: TGTGCCAGCAGCCTTTTTAATCCCGGGCAAGAGACCCAGTACTTC. Protein sequence: CASSLFNPGQETQYF.

This clonotype was seen many times. V usage is TRBV28 and J usage is TRBJ2-7; D may be TRBD1 (5 bases). V gave up 4 bases and J gave up 3 bases, with 16 bases separating them. This CDR3 is built from 15 residues. Germline CDR1 MDHEN, CDR2 SYDVKM. For the CDR3, the DNA is TGTGCCAGCAGTTCATCCAGGGTATTGGGCTACGAGCAGTACTTC. Translating it yields CASSSSRVLGYEQYF.

This clonotype has just a few counts. This chain links TRBV27 with TRBJ2-2; TRBD2 matches at 7 bases. From germline, CDR1 is MNHEY and CDR2 SMNVEV (reference sequence). The junction had 5 bases not matched to a gene; V was cut back by 2 bases and J by 5 bases. CDR3 length: 15 residues. Here the CDR3 reads CASSLEASGTGELFF. The CDR3 bases are TGTGCCAGCAGTTTAGAGGCTAGCGGTACCGGGGAGCTGTTTTTT.

This clonotype was seen at least ten times. This chain uses TRBV7-9 with TRBJ2-7, with 7 bases fitting TRBD1. J was trimmed by 8 bases and V by 3 bases; bases with no gene match: 10. The CDR3 runs 14 residues. CDR1 and CDR2 (germline): SEHNR, FQNEAQ (reference sequence). This CDR3 reads CASSLDRSSAQQYF. In nucleotides, the CDR3 is TGTGCCAGCAGCTTGGACAGGTCCTCCGCTCAGCAGTACTTC.

This clonotype was observed at least ten times. The V and J genes are TRBV9 and TRBJ2-5, with a possible D match to TRBD2 (5 bases). Germline V lookup: CDR1 SGDLS, CDR2 YYNGEE. The length of the CDR3 is 17 residues. V lost 4 bases and J 0 bases, leaving 19 bases between the germline ends. CDR3 region: CASSLSRSGSYQETQYF. In DNA, the CDR3 is TGTGCCAGCAGCCTCAGTCGGAGCGGATCCTACCAAGAGACCCAGTACTTC.

The CDR3 sequence: CASSGLAGDDEQFF. The CDR3 DNA sequence: TGTGCCAGCAGTGGACTAGCGGGAGACGATGAGCAGTTCTTC. This chain joins TRBV2 and TRBJ2-1, with 12 bases identical to TRBD2. Trimming at V came to 4 bases and at J to 8 bases, leaving 3 bases not matched to a gene. Germline-derived CDR1 and CDR2 are SNHLY and FYNNEI. This CDR3 has 14 residues. The variable domain in full, completed from reference TRBV2 and TRBJ2-1, reads EPEVTQTPSHQVTQMGQEVILRCVPISNHLYFYWYRQILGQKVEFLVSFYNNEISEKSEIFDDQFSVERPDGSNFTLKIRSTKLEDSAMYFCASSGLAGDDEQFFGPGTRLTVL.

Worth noting for this clonotype: Germline is not matched at one junction end, which may reflect a read error. The J gene is TRBJ2-3, the V gene TRBV20-1; 12 bases map to TRBD2. CDR3 length: 18 amino acids. Germline V gene lookup returns CDR1 DFQATT and CDR2 SNEGSKA (reference sequence). In DNA, the CDR3 is TGCAGTGCGAGAGACCCCTCCCCTAGCGGGAGGGTGGCAGATACGCAGTATTTT. It encodes CSARDPSPSGRVADTQYF.

The table lists this clonotype with a few counts. In nucleotides, the CDR3 is TGTGCCAGCAGTGAAGAGAGAAAGGGAAGCGAAAAACTGTTTTTT. Its translation is CASSEERKGSEKLFF. The chain couples TRBV6-1 to TRBJ1-4; no clear D. Germline loops: CDR1 MNHNS, CDR2 SASEGT. The CDR3 is made up of 15 amino acids. V gave up 1 base and J gave up 8 bases, with 14 bases separating them.

This chain links TRBV7-9 with TRBJ2-1; TRBD1 matches 12 bases. V shed 5 bases and J 9 bases; nucleotides not matched to a gene: 8. The germline V gene encodes CDR1 SEHNR and CDR2 FQNEAQ (reference sequence). This CDR3 has 15 amino acids. Written as DNA, the CDR3 is TGTGCCAGCAGCCCCACCGGGACAGGGGGCAGTGAGCAGTTCTTC. It is translated as CASSPTGTGGSEQFF.

This clonotype has a count of ten or more. The chain combines TRBV11-2 with TRBJ2-7; TRBD2 aligns across 11 bases. V lost 2 bases to trimming and J lost 2 bases; unmatched junction nucleotides: 17. Germline V gives CDR1 SGHAT, CDR2 FQNNGV. The CDR3 has 20 residues. The CDR3 loop is CASSLKRAGPGLAETYEQYF. Here the CDR3 DNA reads TGTGCCAGCAGCTTAAAGAGGGCTGGACCGGGACTAGCGGAGACCTACGAGCAGTACTTC.

The rearrangement links TRBV5-1 to TRBJ2-2; a weak D match, TRBD1 (6 bases). The V and J ends lost 4 bases and 7 bases respectively, with 14 bases between them. The CDR3 has 14 residues. CDR1 and CDR2 (germline): SGHRS, YFSETQ. CDR3 residues: CASSQGTFDGELFF. CDR3 DNA: TGCGCCAGCAGCCAAGGGACATTCGACGGGGAGCTGTTTTTT. The full variable domain, rest sourced from reference TRBV5-1 and TRBJ2-2, is KAGVTQTPRYLIKTRGQQVTLSCSPISGHRSVSWYQQTPGQGLQFLFEYFSETQRNKGNFPGRFSGRQFSNSRSEMNVSTLELGDSALYLCASSQGTFDGELFFGEGSRLTVL.

This clonotype has a count of ten or more. The chain couples TRBV7-9 to TRBJ2-1; D is undetermined. Germline lookup yields CDR1 SEHNR and CDR2 FQNEAQ (reference sequence). The V end was cut by 1 base, the J end by 2 bases, with 12 bases between. The CDR3 has 16 amino acids. CDR3 sequence (DNA): TGTGCCAGCAGCTTAGGAGATATACCCACCTACAATGAGCAGTTCTTC. It encodes CASSLGDIPTYNEQFF. The entire variable domain, with the rest obtained from reference TRBV7-9 and TRBJ2-1, is as follows: DTGVSQNPRHKITKRGQNVTFRCDPISEHNRLYWYRQTLGQGPEFLTYFQNEAQLEKSRLLSDRFSAERPKGSFSTLEIQRTEQGDSAMYLCASSLGDIPTYNEQFFGPGTRLTVL.

This clonotype was detected only a few times. V and J are TRBV5-1 and TRBJ1-5; 7 nucleotides match TRBD1. Trimming removed 0 bases from V and 4 bases from J; junction bases left unmatched: 7. Germline CDR1 is SGHRS and CDR2 is YFSETQ. The CDR3 totals 16 residues. The CDR3 DNA is TGCGCCAGCAGCTTGGCCCCGACAGGGAGGAATCAGCCCCAGCATTTT. Amino acid sequence: CASSLAPTGRNQPQHF.

This clonotype was seen at least ten times. The rearrangement uses TRBV7-2 and TRBJ2-3; TRBD2 matches 13 bases. J was trimmed by 4 bases and V by 4 bases; bases with no gene match: 5. Germline V CDR1 and CDR2: SGHTA, FQGNSA. This CDR3 has 16 residues. CDR3 DNA sequence: TGTGCCAGCAGCTACAGACTAGCGGGAGGCCCAGATACGCAGTATTTT. This encodes CASSYRLAGGPDTQYF. Full variable domain (missing parts from reference TRBV7-2 and TRBJ2-3): GAGVSQSPSNKVTEKGKDVELRCDPISGHTALYWYRQSLGQGLEFLIYFQGNSAPDKSGLPSDRFSAERTGGSVSTLTIQRTQQEDSAVYLCASSYRLAGGPDTQYFGPGTRLTVL.

V usage is TRBV28 and J usage is TRBJ2-1; TRBD1 might be the D (6 bases). Trimming removed 7 bases from V and 7 bases from J, with 14 bases in between. Germline assignment: CDR1 MDHEN and CDR2 SYDVKM. CDR3 length equals 13 residues. For the CDR3, the DNA is TGTGCCAGCAACAGACAGGCAGGGAATGAGCAGTTCTTC. Residues: CASNRQAGNEQFF.

This clonotype was recorded many times. This chain links TRBV7-8 with TRBJ2-3; 12 nucleotides line up with TRBD2. Germline V CDR1 and CDR2: SGHVS, FQNEAQ. V trimming: 1 base; J trimming: 0 bases; junction bases outside the gene matches: 2. The length of the CDR3 is 17 residues. CDR3 sequence: CASSLGGTSGSTDTQYF. CDR3 nucleotides: TGTGCCAGCAGCTTAGGGGGGACTAGCGGGAGCACAGATACGCAGTATTTT. Full variable domain (missing parts from reference TRBV7-8 and TRBJ2-3): GAGVSQSPRYKVAKRGQDVALRCDPISGHVSLFWYQQALGQGPEFLTYFQNEAQLDKSGLPSDRFFAERPEGSVSTLKIQRTQQEDSAVYLCASSLGGTSGSTDTQYFGPGTRLTVL.

This clonotype was counted at least ten times. The gene calls are TRBV6-1 and TRBJ2-6, with a tentative D call TRBD2 (6 bases). CDR3 size: 18 residues. Germline V gives CDR1 MNHNS, CDR2 SASEGT. Trimming removed 0 bases from V and 2 bases from J, with 14 bases in between. CDR3 region: CASSEALWRVTGANVLTF. The CDR3 bases are TGTGCCAGCAGTGAAGCGCTTTGGAGGGTAACTGGGGCCAACGTCCTGACTTTC.

This clonotype was counted between two and nine times. The V gene is TRBV6-1, the J gene TRBJ1-6; D gene ambiguous. Germline loops: CDR1 MNHNS, CDR2 SASEGT. The V end was cut by 1 base, the J end by 10 bases, with 8 bases between. The CDR3 is 13 residues long. The CDR3 spells CASSEVLGSPLHF. The DNA of the CDR3 is TGTGCCAGCAGTGAAGTCCTCGGGTCACCCCTCCACTTT.

About this clonotype: A much bigger clone sits one base away, suggesting this may be a read error. The CDR3 bases are TGTGCCATCAGTTTACGGGCGGGAGGGCCCTACGAGCAGTACTTC. It yields the protein CAISLRAGGPYEQYF. The V gene is TRBV27, the J gene TRBJ2-7; TRBD2 agrees at 9 bases. This CDR3 has 15 amino acids. Germline V gene lookup returns CDR1 MNHEY and CDR2 SMNVEV (reference sequence).

This clonotype was counted many times. This rearrangement joins TRBV28 to TRBJ2-1; D is perhaps TRBD2 (6 bases). CDR1 is MDHEN and CDR2 is SYDVKM in the germline V gene. This CDR3 is 15 amino acids long. Trimming left V 5 bases short and J 5 bases short, with 16 bases between. The CDR3 here is CASSIIQLAHNEQFF. CDR3 bases: TGTGCCAGCAGTATTATTCAACTAGCCCACAATGAGCAGTTCTTC.